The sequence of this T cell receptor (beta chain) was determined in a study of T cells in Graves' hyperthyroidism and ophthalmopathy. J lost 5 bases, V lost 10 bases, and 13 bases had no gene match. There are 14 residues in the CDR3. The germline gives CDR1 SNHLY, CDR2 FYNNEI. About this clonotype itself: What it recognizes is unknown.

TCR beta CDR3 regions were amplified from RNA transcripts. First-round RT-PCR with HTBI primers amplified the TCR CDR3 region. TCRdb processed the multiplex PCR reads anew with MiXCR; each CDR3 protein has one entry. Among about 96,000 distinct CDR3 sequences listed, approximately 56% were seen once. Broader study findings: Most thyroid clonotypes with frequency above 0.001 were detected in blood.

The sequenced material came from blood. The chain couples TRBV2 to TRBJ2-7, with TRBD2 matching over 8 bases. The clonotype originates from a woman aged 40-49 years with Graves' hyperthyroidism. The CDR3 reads CATDSGRSYDEQYF. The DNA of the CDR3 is TGTGCCACGGACAGCGGGAGAAGTTATGACGAGCAGTACTTC.